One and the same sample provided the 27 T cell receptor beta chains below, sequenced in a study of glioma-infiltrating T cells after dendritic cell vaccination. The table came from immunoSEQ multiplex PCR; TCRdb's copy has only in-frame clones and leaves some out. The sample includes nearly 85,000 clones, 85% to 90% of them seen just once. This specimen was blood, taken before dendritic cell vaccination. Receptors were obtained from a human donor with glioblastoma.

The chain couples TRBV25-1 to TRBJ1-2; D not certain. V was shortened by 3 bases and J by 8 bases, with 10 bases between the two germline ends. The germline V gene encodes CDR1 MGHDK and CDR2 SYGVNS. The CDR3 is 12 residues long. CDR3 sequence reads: CASSDQSGGYTF. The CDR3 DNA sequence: TGTGCCAGCAGTGACCAATCGGGGGGCTACACCTTC.

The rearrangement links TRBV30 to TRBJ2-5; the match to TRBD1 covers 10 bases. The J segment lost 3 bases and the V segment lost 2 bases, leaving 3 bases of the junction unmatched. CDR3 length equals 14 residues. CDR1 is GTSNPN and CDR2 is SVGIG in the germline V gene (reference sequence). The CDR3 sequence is CAWSRGQGEETQYF. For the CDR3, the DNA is TGTGCCTGGAGTAGAGGACAGGGGGAAGAGACCCAGTACTTC.

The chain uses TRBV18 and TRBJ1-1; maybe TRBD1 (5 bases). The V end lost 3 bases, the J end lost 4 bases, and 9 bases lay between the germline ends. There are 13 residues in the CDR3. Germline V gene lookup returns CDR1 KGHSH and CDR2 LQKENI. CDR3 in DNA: TGTGCCAGCTCACCGAGGACAAGCACTGAAGCTTTCTTT. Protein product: CASSPRTSTEAFF.

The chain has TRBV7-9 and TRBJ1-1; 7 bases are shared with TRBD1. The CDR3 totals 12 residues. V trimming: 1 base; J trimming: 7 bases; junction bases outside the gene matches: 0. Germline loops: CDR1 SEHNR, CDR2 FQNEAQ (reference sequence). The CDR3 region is CASSLGQGEAFF. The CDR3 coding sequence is TGTGCCAGCAGCTTAGGACAGGGTGAAGCTTTCTTT.

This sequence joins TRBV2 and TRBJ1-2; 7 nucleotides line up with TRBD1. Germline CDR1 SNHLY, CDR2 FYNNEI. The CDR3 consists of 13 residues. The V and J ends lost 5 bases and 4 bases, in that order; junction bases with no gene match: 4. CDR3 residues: CASSYTGVYGYTF. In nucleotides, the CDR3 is TGTGCCAGCAGTTATACAGGGGTCTATGGCTACACCTTC.

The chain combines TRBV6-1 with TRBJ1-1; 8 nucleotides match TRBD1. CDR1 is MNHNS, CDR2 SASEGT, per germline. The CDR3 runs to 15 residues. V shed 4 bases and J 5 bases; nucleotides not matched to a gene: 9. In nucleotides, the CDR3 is TGTGCCAGCAGTGCTCAGGGGGCGATCCTGACTGAAGCTTTCTTT. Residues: CASSAQGAILTEAFF.

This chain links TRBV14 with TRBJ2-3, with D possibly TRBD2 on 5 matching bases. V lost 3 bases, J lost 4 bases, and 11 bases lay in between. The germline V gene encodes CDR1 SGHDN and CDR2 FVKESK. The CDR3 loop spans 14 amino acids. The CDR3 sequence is CASSHPPGADTQYF. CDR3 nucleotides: TGTGCCAGCAGCCACCCCCCCGGGGCAGATACGCAGTATTTT.

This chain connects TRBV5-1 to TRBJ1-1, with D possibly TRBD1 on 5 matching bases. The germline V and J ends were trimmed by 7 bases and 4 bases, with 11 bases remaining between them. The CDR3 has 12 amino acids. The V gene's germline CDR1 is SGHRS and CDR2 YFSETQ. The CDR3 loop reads CASARDSTEAFF. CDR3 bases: TGCGCCAGCGCCAGGGATAGCACTGAAGCTTTCTTT.

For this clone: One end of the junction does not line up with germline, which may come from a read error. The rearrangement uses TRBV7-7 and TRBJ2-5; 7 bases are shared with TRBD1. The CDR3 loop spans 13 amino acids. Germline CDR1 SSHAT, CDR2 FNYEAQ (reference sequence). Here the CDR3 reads CASSLDRATTQYF. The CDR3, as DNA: TGTGCTAGCAGCTTAGACAGGGCGACGACCCAGTACTTC.

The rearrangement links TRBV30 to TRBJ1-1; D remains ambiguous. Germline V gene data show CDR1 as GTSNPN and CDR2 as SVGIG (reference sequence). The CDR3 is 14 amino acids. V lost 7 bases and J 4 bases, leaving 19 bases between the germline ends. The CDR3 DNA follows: TGTGCCTACTCAAAGGAAGCGGCCGGCACTGAAGCTTTCTTT. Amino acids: CAYSKEAAGTEAFF.

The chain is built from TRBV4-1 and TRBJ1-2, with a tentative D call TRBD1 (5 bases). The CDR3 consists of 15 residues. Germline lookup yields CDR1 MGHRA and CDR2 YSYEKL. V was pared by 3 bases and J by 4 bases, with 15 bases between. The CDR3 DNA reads TGCGCCAGCAGCCATTCCACGGGGGAGGTCTATGGCTACACCTTC. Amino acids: CASSHSTGEVYGYTF.

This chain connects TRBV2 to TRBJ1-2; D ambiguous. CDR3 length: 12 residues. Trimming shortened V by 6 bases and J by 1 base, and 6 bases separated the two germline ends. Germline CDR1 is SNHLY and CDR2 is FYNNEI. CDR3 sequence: CASRTNNYGYTF. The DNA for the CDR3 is TGTGCCAGCAGAACAAATAACTATGGCTACACCTTC. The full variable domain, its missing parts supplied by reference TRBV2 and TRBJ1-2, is EPEVTQTPSHQVTQMGQEVILRCVPISNHLYFYWYRQILGQKVEFLVSFYNNEISEKSEIFDDQFSVERPDGSNFTLKIRSTKLEDSAMYFCASRTNNYGYTFGSGTRLTVV.

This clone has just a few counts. The CDR3 coding sequence is TGTGCCAGCAGCATCGGACAATACAATCAGCCCCAGCATTTT. It codes for CASSIGQYNQPQHF. This chain connects TRBV7-9 to TRBJ1-5, with D possibly matching TRBD1 (5 bases). Deletions cut 5 bases from V and 3 bases from J, with 11 bases between. The CDR3 is 14 residues long. Germline loops: CDR1 SEHNR, CDR2 FQNEAQ (reference sequence).

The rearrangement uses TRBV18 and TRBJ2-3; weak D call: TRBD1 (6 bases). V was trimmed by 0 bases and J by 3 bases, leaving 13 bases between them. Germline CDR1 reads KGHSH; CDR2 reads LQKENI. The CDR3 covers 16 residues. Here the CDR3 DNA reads TGTGCCAGCTCACCACCGGAGACAGGAGGTACAGATACGCAGTATTTT. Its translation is CASSPPETGGTDTQYF. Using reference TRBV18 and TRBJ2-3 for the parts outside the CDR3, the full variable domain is NAGVMQNPRHLVRRRGQEARLRCSPMKGHSHVYWYRQLPEEGLKFMVYLQKENIIDESGMPKERFSAEFPKEGPSILRIQQVVRGDSAAYFCASSPPETGGTDTQYFGPGTRLTVL.

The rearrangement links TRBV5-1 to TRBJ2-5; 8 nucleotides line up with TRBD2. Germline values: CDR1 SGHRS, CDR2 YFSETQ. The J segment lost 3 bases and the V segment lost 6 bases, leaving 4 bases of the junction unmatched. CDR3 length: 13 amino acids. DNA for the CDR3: TGCGCCAGCAAGGATAGCGGGGAAGAGACCCAGTACTTC. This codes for CASKDSGEETQYF.

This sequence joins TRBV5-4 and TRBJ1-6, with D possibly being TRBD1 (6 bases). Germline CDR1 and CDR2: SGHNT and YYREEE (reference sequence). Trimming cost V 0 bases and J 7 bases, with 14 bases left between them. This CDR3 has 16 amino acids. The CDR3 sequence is CASSLASEQGNSPLHF. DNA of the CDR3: TGTGCCAGCAGCTTGGCCAGTGAACAGGGCAATTCACCCCTCCACTTT.

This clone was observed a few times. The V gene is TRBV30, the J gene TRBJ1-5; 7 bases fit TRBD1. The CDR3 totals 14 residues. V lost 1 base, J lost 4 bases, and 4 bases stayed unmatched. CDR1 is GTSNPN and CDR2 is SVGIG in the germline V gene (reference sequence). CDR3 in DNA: TGTGCCTGGAGTGGACAGGGTGGAAATCAGCCCCAGCATTTT. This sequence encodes CAWSGQGGNQPQHF.

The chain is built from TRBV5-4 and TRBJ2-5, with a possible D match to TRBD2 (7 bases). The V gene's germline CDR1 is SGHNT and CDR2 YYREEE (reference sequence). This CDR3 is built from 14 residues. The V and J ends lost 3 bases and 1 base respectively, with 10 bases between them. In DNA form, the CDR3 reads TGTGCCAGCAGCTCCCGGGGGGCCCAAGAGACCCAGTACTTC. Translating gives CASSSRGAQETQYF.

CDR3 region: CASSTSGSSYEQYF. The CDR3 coding sequence is TGTGCCAGCAGCACTAGCGGGAGCTCCTACGAGCAGTACTTC. This chain joins TRBV5-6 and TRBJ2-7; 11 nucleotides align to TRBD2. This CDR3 is built from 14 residues. In germline, CDR1 is SGHDT, CDR2 YYEEEE. The ends lost 4 bases at V and 0 bases at J; junction bases unmatched: 0.

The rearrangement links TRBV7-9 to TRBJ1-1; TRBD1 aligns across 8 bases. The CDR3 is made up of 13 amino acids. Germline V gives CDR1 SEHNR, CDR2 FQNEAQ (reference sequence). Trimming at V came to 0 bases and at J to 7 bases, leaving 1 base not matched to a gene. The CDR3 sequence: CASSLADRGEAFF. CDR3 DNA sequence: TGTGCCAGCAGCTTAGCCGACAGGGGTGAAGCTTTCTTT.

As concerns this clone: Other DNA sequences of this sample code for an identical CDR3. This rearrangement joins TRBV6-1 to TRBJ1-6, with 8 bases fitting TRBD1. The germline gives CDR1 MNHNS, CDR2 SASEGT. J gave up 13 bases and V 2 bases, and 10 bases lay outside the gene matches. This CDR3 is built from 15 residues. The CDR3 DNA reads TGTGCCAGCAGTGAACAGACAGGGGCGAACTCCCCCCTCCACTTT. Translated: CASSEQTGANSPLHF.

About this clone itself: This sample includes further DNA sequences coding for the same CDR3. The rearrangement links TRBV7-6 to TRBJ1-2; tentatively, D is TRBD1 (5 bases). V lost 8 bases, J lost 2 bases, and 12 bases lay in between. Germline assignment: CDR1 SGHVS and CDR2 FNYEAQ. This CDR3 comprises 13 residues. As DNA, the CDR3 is TGTGCCAGCTCCCCCCAGGGAAACTATGGCTACACCTTC. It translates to CASSPQGNYGYTF. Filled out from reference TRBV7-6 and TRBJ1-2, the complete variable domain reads GAGVSQSPRYKVTKRGQDVALRCDPISGHVSLYWYRQALGQGPEFLTYFNYEAQQDKSGLPNDRFSAERPEGSISTLTIQRTEQRDSAMYRCASSPQGNYGYTFGSGTRLTVV.

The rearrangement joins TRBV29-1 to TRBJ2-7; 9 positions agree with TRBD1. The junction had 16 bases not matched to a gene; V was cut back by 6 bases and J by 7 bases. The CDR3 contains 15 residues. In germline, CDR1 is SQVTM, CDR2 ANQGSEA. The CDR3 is CSVGPGTGSQGEQYF. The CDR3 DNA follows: TGCAGCGTCGGGCCAGGGACAGGGTCCCAAGGGGAGCAGTACTTC.

This chain's CDR3 is CAWDRLAAYEQYF. CDR3 in DNA: TGTGCCTGGGACCGACTAGCGGCCTACGAGCAGTACTTC. This chain uses TRBV30 with TRBJ2-7, with TRBD2 matching over 9 bases. Unmatched junction bases numbered 4, after V lost 5 bases and J lost 2 bases. This CDR3 spans 13 amino acids. Germline CDR1 is GTSNPN and CDR2 is SVGIG (reference sequence).

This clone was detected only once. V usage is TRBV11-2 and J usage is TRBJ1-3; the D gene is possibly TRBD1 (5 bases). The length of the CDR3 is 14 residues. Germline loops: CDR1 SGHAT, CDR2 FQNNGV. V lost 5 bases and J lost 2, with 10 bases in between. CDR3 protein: CASSPQGTGNTIYF. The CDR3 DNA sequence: TGTGCCAGCAGCCCCCAGGGCACTGGAAACACCATATATTTT.

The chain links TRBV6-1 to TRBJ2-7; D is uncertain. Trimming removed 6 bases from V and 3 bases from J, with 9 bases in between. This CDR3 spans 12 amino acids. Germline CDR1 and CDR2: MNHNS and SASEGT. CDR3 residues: CASRTTSYEQYF. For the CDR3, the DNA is TGTGCCAGCAGAACAACAAGCTACGAGCAGTACTTC.

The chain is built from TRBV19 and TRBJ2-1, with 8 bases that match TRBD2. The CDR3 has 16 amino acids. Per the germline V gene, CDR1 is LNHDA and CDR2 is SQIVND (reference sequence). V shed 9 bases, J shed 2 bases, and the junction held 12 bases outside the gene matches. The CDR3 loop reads CASESTQREPYNEQFF. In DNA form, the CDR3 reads TGTGCCAGCGAGTCCACGCAGCGGGAGCCCTACAATGAGCAGTTCTTC.